Listed below are T cell receptor beta chains from one sample, sequenced in a study of breast tumors, draining lymph nodes, adjacent tissues. TCRdb re-derived calls from the multiplex PCR reads in MiXCR, one entry per CDR3 protein. This sample has approximately 230,000 distinct CDR3 sequences, with nearly 35% found just once. The sequenced material came from axillary lymph node tissue. The receptors were sampled from a female donor with breast cancer. Some clones in this sample may be carry-over from other donors' samples. CDR3s include the opening cysteine and the closing phenylalanine or tryptophan. Fields, in order: CDR3 length, D gene, J gene, V gene, clone size, CDR3 protein, CDR3 DNA. The D gene is left open where the match is weak. Clone size is shown for a subset of rows, as once, few, many or a class of expanded clone.

>16|TRBD1|TRBJ1-5|TRBV24-1|many
CATSDPRTGGGQPQHF
TGTGCCACCAGTGATCCTAGGACAGGGGGCGGGCAGCCCCAGCATTTT
>20|TRBD2|TRBJ2-1|TRBV6-6|-
CASSERRGGTSGSSHNEQFF
TGTGCCAGCAGTGAAAGGAGGGGGGGGACTAGCGGGAGTTCCCACAATGAGCAGTTCTTC
>14|-|TRBJ1-4|TRBV5-1|-
CASSLAGATEKLFF
TGCGCCAGCAGCTTGGCGGGAGCTACTGAAAAACTGTTTTTT
>16|TRBD2|TRBJ2-5|TRBV15|many
CATSRGGGRGQETQYF
TGTGCCACCAGCAGAGGCGGGGGGCGAGGGCAAGAGACCCAGTACTTC
>17|-|TRBJ1-2|TRBV2|-
CATSRQIGAPKGVGYTF
TGTGCCACCAGCAGACAGATAGGTGCGCCCAAAGGTGTCGGCTACACCTTC
>13|TRBD2|TRBJ2-3|TRBV13|many
CASSGLAIDTQYF
TGTGCCAGCTCGGGACTAGCGATAGATACGCAGTATTTT
>15|-|TRBJ2-3|TRBV10-1|few
CASSESPTSTDTQYF
TGCGCCAGCAGTGAGTCGCCAACTAGCACAGATACGCAGTATTTT
>13|TRBD1|TRBJ1-2|TRBV19|many
CASLDRANYGYTF
TGTGCCAGCCTAGACAGGGCTAACTATGGCTACACCTTC
>13|-|TRBJ1-2|TRBV15|-
CATSILGGYGYTF
TGTGCCACCAGCATCCTCGGGGGCTATGGCTACACCTTC
>16|TRBD1|TRBJ2-3|TRBV20-1|-
CSASGILTGAPDTQYF
TGCAGTGCTAGCGGAATCCTGACAGGGGCGCCCGATACGCAGTATTTT
>10|-|TRBJ2-5|TRBV6-1|-
CASRKETQYF
TGTGCCAGCCGGAAGGAGACCCAGTACTTC
>13|-|TRBJ1-2|TRBV19|many
CASSIRAAYGYTF
TGTGCCAGTAGTATAAGGGCAGCCTATGGCTACACCTTC
>16|-|TRBJ1-4|TRBV20-1|-
CSALELAGGLDEKLFF
TGCAGTGCTCTAGAACTAGCGGGAGGTCTCGATGAAAAACTGTTTTTT
>17|TRBD1|TRBJ1-2|TRBV6-1|-
CASSPLPSGQGAYGYTF
TGTGCCAGCAGTCCCCTTCCTTCCGGACAGGGGGCGTATGGCTACACCTTC
>17|TRBD2|TRBJ2-1|TRBV11-3|-
CASSPNPTSARRNEQFF
TGTGCCAGCAGCCCCAACCCTACTAGCGCCCGGCGGAATGAGCAGTTCTTC